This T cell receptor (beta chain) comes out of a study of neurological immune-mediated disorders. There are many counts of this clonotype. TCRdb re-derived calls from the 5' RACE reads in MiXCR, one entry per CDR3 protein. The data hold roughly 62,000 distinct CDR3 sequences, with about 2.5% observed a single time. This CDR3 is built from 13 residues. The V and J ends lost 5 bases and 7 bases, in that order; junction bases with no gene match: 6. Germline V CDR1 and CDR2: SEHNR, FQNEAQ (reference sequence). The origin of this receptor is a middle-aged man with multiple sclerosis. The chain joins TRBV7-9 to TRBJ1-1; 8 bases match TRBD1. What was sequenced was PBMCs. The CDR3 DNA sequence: TGTGCCAGCAGCCTAGGACAGGGCCTTGAAGCTTTCTTT. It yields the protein CASSLGQGLEAFF.